This T cell receptor (beta chain) was sequenced during a study of blood T cells in healthy people across ages. Study-level results: Higher diversity, along with more naive CD4+ cells, distinguished long-lived donors from aged donors.

Comment on this clonotype: The antigen remains undetermined.

V lost 2 bases to trimming and J lost 9 bases, with 14 bases between them. This CDR3 is built from 13 residues. CDR1 and CDR2 (germline): DFQATT, SNEGSKA (reference sequence). A second PCR, run for roughly 7 to 11 cycles, used a sample-barcoded 5' primer plus a J-beta primer mix. Researchers report that a template-switch adaptor with 12 random nucleotides tagged each cDNA molecule. TCRdb analysed the 5' RACE reads with MiXCR anew, one entry per CDR3 protein. The sample has about 670,000 distinct CDR3 sequences, over 40% seen once. Those donating, healthy Caucasian individuals from Russia, were aged roughly 6 to 100. The total RNA that was extracted per sample amounted to at least 5.5 micrograms.

This receptor was taken from a woman of 80 years or more in good health. The chain couples TRBV20-1 to TRBJ2-1; D may correspond to TRBD1 or TRBD2 (5 bases each). Sequenced material: blood. CDR3 amino acids: CSARLGGYSEQFF. Here the CDR3 DNA reads TGCAGTGCTAGACTTGGGGGATATAGTGAGCAGTTCTTC.